This TCR beta chain came from a study of blood T cell repertoires in COVID-19. Authors' methods: From reference gene primer amplification, estimates of nucleated cell counts were derived. The table came from immunoSEQ multiplex PCR; TCRdb's copy has only in-frame clones and leaves some out. The D gene and trimming were derived from the DNA, and the V and J assignments and clone size from that table. The sample has 300,000 to 450,000 clones; about 87% are singletons. The CDR3 has 18 residues. Germline assignment: CDR1 SGHRS and CDR2 YFSETQ. With V trimmed by 4 bases and J by 0 bases, 10 bases remained unmatched.

The TCR comes from a middle-aged man in a cohort exposed to, infected with or recovered from COVID-19 (not recorded which). Sequencing was carried out using PBMCs or T cells enriched from blood (not recorded which). V usage is TRBV5-1 and J usage is TRBJ1-4, with 9 bases fitting TRBD1. CDR3 sequence reads: CASSHGQGRPATNEKLFF. The CDR3 DNA follows: TGCGCCAGCAGCCACGGACAGGGGCGTCCGGCAACTAATGAAAAACTGTTTTTT.